The 29 T cell receptor beta chains below were found in one sample sequenced in a study of resident and recirculating memory T cells in vitiligo. Only in-frame clones appear in the TCRdb table, and some are missing; sequencing was by immunoSEQ multiplex PCR. The sample holds roughly 80,000 clones; 92% are singletons and the top ten take approximately 5.4%. The specimen was blood. The receptor set was obtained from a male donor with vitiligo.

The rearrangement uses TRBV25-1 and TRBJ1-5; 10 nucleotides agree with TRBD1. Germline CDR1 reads MGHDK; CDR2 reads SYGVNS. V shed 9 bases and J 2 bases; nucleotides not matched to a gene: 7. CDR3 size: 15 residues. The CDR3 DNA sequence: TGTGCCAGTCGGACAGGGGGTGATGGCAATCAGCCCCAGCATTTT. Encoded protein: CASRTGGDGNQPQHF.

V is TRBV28 and J is TRBJ1-2; D is perhaps TRBD1 (6 bases). Germline lookup yields CDR1 MDHEN and CDR2 SYDVKM. V was trimmed by 6 bases and J by 6 bases, leaving 17 bases between them. The CDR3 is made up of 14 amino acids. CDR3 in amino acids: CASSWGRFSDGYTF. In nucleotides, the CDR3 is TGTGCCAGCAGCTGGGGGCGGTTTTCTGATGGCTACACCTTC.

The gene calls are TRBV19 and TRBJ1-5; a weak D match, TRBD1 (5 bases). The CDR3 loop spans 15 amino acids. Germline values: CDR1 LNHDA, CDR2 SQIVND (reference sequence). The V and J ends lost 7 bases and 9 bases respectively, with 22 bases between them. The CDR3 sequence is CASTLGALQSRPQHF. The CDR3 bases are TGTGCCAGTACCTTAGGGGCCCTCCAATCCCGGCCCCAGCATTTT.

The genes are TRBV7-3 and TRBJ2-1; 9 bases fit TRBD2. V was clipped by 5 bases and J by 8 bases; unmatched bases: 13. Per the germline V gene, CDR1 is SGHTA and CDR2 is FQGTGA. The CDR3 covers 16 residues. CDR3 in amino acids: CASSRSVAGEGDEQFF. DNA of the CDR3: TGTGCCAGCAGCAGAAGCGTAGCGGGAGAAGGGGATGAGCAGTTCTTC.

This chain connects TRBV10-1 to TRBJ2-1; 9 nucleotides agree with TRBD1. The CDR3 has 16 residues. V shed 0 bases, J shed 8 bases, and the junction held 8 bases outside the gene matches. The germline V gene has CDR1 WNHNN and CDR2 SYGVQD (reference sequence). The CDR3 DNA reads TGCGCCAGCAGTGAGTCCACCGGGACAGGGACCGATGAGCAGTTCTTC. Protein: CASSESTGTGTDEQFF.

V is TRBV19 and J is TRBJ2-2; 15 bases agree with TRBD2. The germline CDR1 and CDR2 sequences are LNHDA and SQIVND (reference sequence). V was pared by 3 bases and J by 4 bases, with 12 bases of the junction left unmatched. The CDR3 spans 20 residues. CDR3 sequence: CASSIWVGLAGGPGTGELFF. CDR3 nucleotides: TGTGCCAGTAGTATTTGGGTCGGACTAGCGGGAGGGCCGGGCACCGGGGAGCTGTTTTTT.

The rearrangement joins TRBV7-8 to TRBJ1-1; D not resolved. Deletions cut 5 bases from V and 1 base from J, with 11 bases between. The CDR3 runs 14 residues. CDR1 is SGHVS and CDR2 is FQNEAQ in the germline V gene. The CDR3, as DNA: TGTGCCAGCAGCAGGAGAGAGGGGAACACTGAAGCTTTCTTT. It translates to CASSRREGNTEAFF.

This clone turned up a few times. The chain links TRBV27 to TRBJ2-5, with a weak D call TRBD1 (7 bases). The CDR3 spans 14 residues. V gave up 8 bases and J gave up 2 bases, with 15 bases separating them. CDR1 and CDR2 (germline): MNHEY, SMNVEV (reference sequence). CDR3 nucleotides: TGTGCCAGCTATCCGACAGGGAGGCAAGAGACCCAGTACTTC. It codes for CASYPTGRQETQYF.

The rearrangement uses TRBV19 and TRBJ2-7; 7 bases line up with TRBD1. With 6 bases clipped from V and 4 bases from J, the junction kept 6 bases outside the gene matches. This CDR3 is 13 amino acids long. Germline values: CDR1 LNHDA, CDR2 SQIVND (reference sequence). The CDR3: CASSTGDWYEQYF. Written as DNA, the CDR3 is TGTGCCAGTAGCACAGGGGATTGGTACGAGCAGTACTTC.

The V and J genes are TRBV30 and TRBJ1-5; D is perhaps TRBD1 (6 bases). Trimming left V 2 bases short and J 5 bases short, with 10 bases between. Germline V gene lookup returns CDR1 GTSNPN and CDR2 SVGIG (reference sequence). The length of the CDR3 is 13 residues. The DNA for the CDR3 is TGTGCCTGGAGTCGGACAGTTCATCAGCCCCAGCATTTT. Translating it yields CAWSRTVHQPQHF.

The chain carries TRBV5-1 and TRBJ1-2, with D perhaps matching TRBD1 (6 bases). CDR3 length: 14 amino acids. The V and J ends lost 3 bases and 8 bases respectively, with 17 bases between them. Germline assignment: CDR1 SGHRS and CDR2 YFSETQ. CDR3 bases: TGCGCCAGCAGCTCCGACCAGGGGCCGTACGGCTACACCTTC. Protein product: CASSSDQGPYGYTF.

The J gene is TRBJ2-2, the V gene TRBV7-6; 10 positions match TRBD2. From germline, CDR1 is SGHVS and CDR2 FNYEAQ. With 5 bases clipped from V and 5 bases from J, the junction kept 5 bases outside the gene matches. This CDR3 has 15 amino acids. CDR3 region: CASSRTSGITGELFF. The CDR3 DNA sequence: TGTGCCAGCAGCAGAACTAGCGGGATAACCGGGGAGCTGTTTTTT.

V is TRBV4-3 and J is TRBJ1-2, with a weak D call TRBD1 (6 bases). V lost 1 base to trimming and J lost 4 bases, with 10 bases between them. This CDR3 has 14 amino acids. Germline loops: CDR1 LGHNA, CDR2 YSLEER. The CDR3 DNA reads TGCGCCAGCAGCCAAGGAGACAGGCGCTATGGCTACACCTTC. Translation gives CASSQGDRRYGYTF.

The genes are TRBV19 and TRBJ2-5; TRBD1 matches 7 bases. CDR1 and CDR2 (germline): LNHDA, SQIVND (reference sequence). V trimming: 5 bases; J trimming: 5 bases; junction bases outside the gene matches: 14. The CDR3 runs to 16 residues. The CDR3 region has the DNA TGTGCCAGTAGTTCCCTGGGACAGAGTCGGGCGGAGACCCAGTACTTC. It specifies CASSSLGQSRAETQYF.

J is TRBJ2-1 and V is TRBV27; 12 positions match TRBD2. The CDR3 has 15 amino acids. The germline gives CDR1 MNHEY, CDR2 SMNVEV (reference sequence). V lost 7 bases to trimming and J lost 9 bases; unmatched junction nucleotides: 10. The CDR3 coding sequence is TGTGCCAGCAACCCGGGACTAGCGGGCGGACTTGAGCAGTTCTTC. This codes for CASNPGLAGGLEQFF.

The rearrangement joins TRBV11-2 to TRBJ1-2, with D possibly TRBD1 on 6 matching bases. Per the germline V gene, CDR1 is SGHAT and CDR2 is FQNNGV. The CDR3 runs 14 residues. V shed 1 base and J shed 8 bases, with 14 bases lying between them. As DNA, the CDR3 is TGTGCCAGCAGCTTAGTGCGGGGGGCCTCGGGCTACACCTTC. Its protein product is CASSLVRGASGYTF.

The V gene is TRBV6-1, the J gene TRBJ1-1; TRBD1 might be the D (5 bases). The germline V gene has CDR1 MNHNS and CDR2 SASEGT. This CDR3 has 12 amino acids. V was shortened by 6 bases and J by 3 bases, with 8 bases between the two germline ends. This CDR3 reads CASRGVDTEAFF. The CDR3 coding sequence is TGTGCCAGCAGAGGGGTAGACACTGAAGCTTTCTTT.

This chain joins TRBV5-4 and TRBJ2-7, with 7 bases that match TRBD2. J was trimmed by 4 bases and V by 0 bases; bases with no gene match: 4. The CDR3 totals 14 residues. Germline CDR1 reads SGHNT; CDR2 reads YYREEE (reference sequence). CDR3 coding DNA: TGTGCCAGCAGCTTGGACCTCGGGAGGTACGAGCAGTACTTC. Its translation: CASSLDLGRYEQYF.

This clone was detected only once. The V call is TRBV28, the J call TRBJ1-3, with D unresolved. Per the germline V gene, CDR1 is MDHEN and CDR2 is SYDVKM. The CDR3 loop spans 13 amino acids. Between the trimmed V and J ends, which lost 6 bases and 1 base, there was a span of 7 bases. The chain's CDR3 is CASRWESGNTIYF. The CDR3 region has the DNA TGTGCCAGCAGATGGGAGTCTGGAAACACCATATATTTT.

The J gene is TRBJ1-1, the V gene TRBV7-2; 9 bases line up with TRBD1. V lost 5 bases to trimming and J lost 1 base; unmatched junction nucleotides: 5. The CDR3 is 15 amino acids. Per the germline V gene, CDR1 is SGHTA and CDR2 is FQGNSA. CDR3 nucleotides: TGTGCCAGCAGCCCCGGACAGGGGAGGAACACTGAAGCTTTCTTT. Protein: CASSPGQGRNTEAFF.

The V call is TRBV6-5, the J call TRBJ2-3, with a possible D match to TRBD2 (6 bases). With 2 bases removed from V and 4 bases from J, the gap between germline ends came to 13 bases. The length of the CDR3 is 15 residues. Germline values: CDR1 MNHEY, CDR2 SVGAGI. CDR3 sequence reads: CASSYRGTGADTQYF. In DNA, the CDR3 is TGTGCCAGCAGTTACAGGGGTACGGGGGCAGATACGCAGTATTTT.

The genes are TRBV19 and TRBJ2-5; D gene ambiguous. The germline V gene encodes CDR1 LNHDA and CDR2 SQIVND (reference sequence). CDR3 length equals 13 residues. Trimming took 3 bases from V and 5 from J, leaving 10 bases between them. The CDR3 DNA is TGTGCCAGTAGTATTGCAGTTCAGGAGACCCAGTACTTC. Translated: CASSIAVQETQYF.

This clone has a single count. The chain links TRBV5-1 to TRBJ2-7; D may be TRBD1 (5 bases). V was shortened by 0 bases and J by 2 bases, with 12 bases between the two germline ends. CDR3 length: 15 amino acids. Looked up from germline, CDR1 is SGHRS and CDR2 is YFSETQ. This chain's CDR3 is CASSLGGNGAYEQYF. The CDR3 nucleotides read TGCGCCAGCAGCTTGGGGGGCAATGGGGCCTACGAGCAGTACTTC.

The CDR3 protein is CASSSPWERSFFPPSYEQYF. DNA for the CDR3: TGTGCCAGCAGTTCCCCCTGGGAGCGGTCCTTTTTCCCCCCCTCCTACGAGCAGTACTTC. This sequence joins TRBV28 and TRBJ2-7, with a tentative D call TRBD2 (5 bases). CDR1 is MDHEN, CDR2 SYDVKM, per germline. Deletions cut 4 bases from V and 0 bases from J, with 28 bases between. This CDR3 is built from 20 residues.

This chain uses TRBV2 with TRBJ1-3; no firm D call. Trimming cost V 3 bases and J 0 bases, with 12 bases left between them. CDR1 is SNHLY, CDR2 FYNNEI, per germline. The CDR3 consists of 16 residues. The CDR3 nucleotides read TGTGCCAGCAGTGAGTTTGGACTCGCCTCTGGAAACACCATATATTTT. Its protein is CASSEFGLASGNTIYF.

The chain employs TRBV5-1 and TRBJ2-5, with 7 nucleotides matching TRBD1. The junction had 0 bases not matched to a gene; V was cut back by 0 bases and J by 7 bases. The CDR3 consists of 12 residues. The germline V gene encodes CDR1 SGHRS and CDR2 YFSETQ. The CDR3: CASSLDRGTQYF. The DNA for the CDR3 is TGCGCCAGCAGCTTGGACAGGGGGACCCAGTACTTC.

J is TRBJ2-7 and V is TRBV11-2; a weak D match, TRBD1 (5 bases). Germline V gene sequence: CDR1 SGHAT, CDR2 FQNNGV. The V end was cut by 6 bases, the J end by 5 bases, with 8 bases between. CDR3 length: 11 amino acids. CDR3 in amino acids: CASSLGHEQYF. Here the CDR3 DNA reads TGTGCCAGCAGTTTGGGGCACGAGCAGTACTTC.

The CDR3 region is CASSTPSSGGRDTQYF. Here the CDR3 DNA reads TGTGCCAGCAGTACCCCCTCGTCGGGGGGGCGGGATACGCAGTATTTT. This chain uses TRBV28 with TRBJ2-3, with 8 bases aligning to TRBD2. V shed 5 bases, J shed 6 bases, and the junction held 13 bases outside the gene matches. The CDR3 has 16 amino acids. Germline V CDR1 and CDR2: MDHEN, SYDVKM.

V usage is TRBV4-2 and J usage is TRBJ2-5; 11 bases match TRBD2. This CDR3 is 16 amino acids long. Germline CDR1 LGHNA, CDR2 YNFKEQ. V gave up 4 bases and J gave up 0 bases; unmatched junction bases: 4. Here the CDR3 DNA reads TGTGCCAGCAGCCGGCAGGGACTAGCGGACCAAGAGACCCAGTACTTC. Translating it yields CASSRQGLADQETQYF.